This T cell receptor (beta chain) was found in a study of T cell responses to AZD1222 COVID-19 vaccine. Study-level results: It should be noted that donors were predominantly white British and more often female, and clonal diversity was possibly underestimated.

Whether given at about 4 or about 12 weeks, second doses were pooled. Measured with immunoSEQ multiplex PCR; TCRdb has only the in-frame clones, and not every one. Counted here are 150,000 to 200,000 clones, approximately 90% occurring once; the ten biggest clones make up approximately 1.6%. As concerns this clone: Its antigen is not known.

The material sequenced was peripheral blood, taken 28 days after the second AZD1222 dose. This receptor was obtained from an adult who received the AZD1222 COVID-19 vaccine.

CDR3 sequence: CAISENQGGYGYTF. The DNA of the CDR3 is TGTGCCATCAGTGAGAACCAGGGGGGCTATGGCTACACCTTC. The rearrangement uses TRBV10-3 and TRBJ1-2; the match to TRBD1 covers 7 bases. Per the germline V gene, CDR1 is ENHRY and CDR2 is SYGVKD. J lost 4 bases, V lost 2 bases, and 4 bases had no gene match. The CDR3 has 14 residues.